Included here is one T cell receptor beta chain sequence, with context. Its cognate antigen has yet to be identified. No qualities accompany the bases; no much larger clone lies one base away. Genomic DNA was isolated from the sorted cells so that the TCRbeta CDR3 region could be sequenced. The immunoSEQ Assay was used to sequence the TCRbeta CDR3 regions. TCRdb re-hosts the immuneACCESS table, in-frame sequences only. Its copies lack some clones; in the studies checked, an unresolved V gene accounts for under half of them, and the cause for the rest is not known. Within this sample are approximately 44,000 clones, with roughly 82% of them counted one time only. The ten largest clones capture 2.6% of the sample. This specimen comes from a study of OX40 agonist ivuxolimab in advanced cancers. The study in broad terms: Ivuxolimab was an agonistic, fully human IgG2 monoclonal antibody directed against OX40 (CD134), a costimulatory receptor. Intravenous ivuxolimab was administered to patients every 2 weeks at six dose levels: 0.01, 0.1, 0.3, 1.5, 3 and 10 mg/kg. Among the approximately 50 dose-escalation patients, 19 had hepatocellular carcinoma, about 15 melanoma, 9 renal cell carcinoma and 9 head and neck cancer. A male proportion of roughly 80% and a mean age of approximately 60 years, ranging from about 23 to 79, were recorded for the dose-escalation cohort. Patients were allowed to have had prior anti-PD-1, anti-PD-L1 or anti-CTLA-4 therapy, and less than 45% of the dose-escalation patients had previously received checkpoint inhibitors. Partial responses occurred in three dose-escalation patients, of whom one had hepatocellular carcinoma and two had cutaneous melanoma. Peripheral TCRbeta sequencing was intended to test whether TCR sequence diversity was altered and clonal T-cell expansion was caused by ivuxolimab. The paper reports the monotherapy dose-escalation portion (N of about 47 patients) of the phase I ivuxolimab trial.

CDR1 and CDR2, per the germline V gene, are SGDLS and YYNGEE. V loses 6 bases of germline sequence and J loses 2 bases, and the interval between the two ends is 13 bases. The CDR3 sequence holds 14 residues, the cysteine and phenylalanine included. The only DNA kept is the CDR3, 42 bases in frame from the first base. What the work shows at the level of the full study, not this receptor alone: The antigen specificity of the clonally expanded peripheral T cells was not determined. After ivuxolimab, more expanded clones were found on average in CD8+ T cells than in CD4+ T cells. Low levels of normalized T-cell clonal expansion were also shown by some nonresponding patients. In the 0.1-3.0 mg/kg groups, partial responders had among the lowest normalized peripheral clonal expansion, particularly in CD8+ T cells. At doses of 0.1 to 3.0 mg/kg, clonal expansion of both CD4+ and CD8+ blood T cells was observed from baseline to week 6.

Patients with a history of autoimmune disease or receiving systemic immunosuppression were excluded from the trial. Peripheral blood for TCR sequencing was drawn from every dose cohort at baseline, at cycle 4 day 1 and at cycle 7 day 1. The samples were taken from a phase I, first-in-human, multicenter, open-label dose-escalation trial of ivuxolimab. Adults with locally advanced or metastatic melanoma, renal cell carcinoma, hepatocellular carcinoma or head and neck squamous cell carcinoma were enrolled in the trial. Before TCR sequencing, CD4+ T cells and CD8+ T cells were sorted from peripheral blood as separate populations.

The origin of this receptor is an adult with an advanced solid tumor such as melanoma, head and neck, liver or kidney cancer. The sample in question was CD4+ or CD8+ T cells sorted from blood, obtained in a trial of the OX40 agonist ivuxolimab. This receptor chain uses TRBV9 and TRBJ2-3, with an unclear D gene assignment. The CDR3 protein: CASNQGPYTDTQYF. Here is the DNA: TGTGCCAGCAATCAAGGCCCCTACACAGATACGCAGTATTTT. The entire variable domain, with the stretches around the CDR3 drawn from the reference TRBV9 and TRBJ2-3 proteins, is DSGVTQTPKHLITATGQRVTLRCSPRSGDLSVYWYQQSLDQGLQFLIQYYNGEERAKGNILERFSAQQFPDLHSELNLSSLELGDSALYFCASNQGPYTDTQYFGPGTRLTVL.